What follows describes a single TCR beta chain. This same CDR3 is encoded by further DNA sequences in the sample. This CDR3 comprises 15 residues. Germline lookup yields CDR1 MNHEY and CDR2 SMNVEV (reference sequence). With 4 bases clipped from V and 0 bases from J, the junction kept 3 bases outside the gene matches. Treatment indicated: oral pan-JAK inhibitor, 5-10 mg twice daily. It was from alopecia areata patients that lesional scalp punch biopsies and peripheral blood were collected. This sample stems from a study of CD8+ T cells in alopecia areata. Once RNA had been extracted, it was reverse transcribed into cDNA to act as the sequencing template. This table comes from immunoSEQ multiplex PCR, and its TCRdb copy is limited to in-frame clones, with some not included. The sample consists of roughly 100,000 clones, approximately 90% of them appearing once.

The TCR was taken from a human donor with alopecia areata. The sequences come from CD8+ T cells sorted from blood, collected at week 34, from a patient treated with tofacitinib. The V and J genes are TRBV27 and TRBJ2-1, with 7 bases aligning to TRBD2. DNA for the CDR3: TGTGCCAGCAGTTGGGGGGGGAGCTCCTACAATGAGCAGTTCTTC. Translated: CASSWGGSSYNEQFF.